A single sample is the source of the 3 T cell receptor beta chains below, sequenced in a study of T-cell reconstitution after alpha-beta-depleted transplantation in children. As it was prepared, the TCRbeta library received unique molecular identifiers. Each CDR3 protein is one row after TCRdb ran MiXCR on the PCR reads. In the table there are 750,000 to 950,000 distinct CDR3 sequences, roughly 15% of which are singletons. Sequencing was performed on PBMCs, mostly from graft donor cells, taken 360 days after TCRalphabeta/CD19-depleted stem cell transplant. These receptors were taken from a male patient aged 10-17 years who had a stem cell transplant for acute lymphoblastic leukemia, so the T cells may come from the graft donor.

This clonotype was counted only a few times. The chain uses TRBV7-2 and TRBJ2-1; possibly TRBD2 for D (6 bases). In germline, CDR1 is SGHTA, CDR2 FQGNSA. This CDR3 region has 15 residues. Trimming pared 5 bases from V and 5 bases from J, leaving 16 bases between. The CDR3 bases are TGTGCCAGCAGCGCCGGAGGGCTGGTCAACAATGAGCAGTTCTTC. It encodes CASSAGGLVNNEQFF.

Many counts were recorded for this clonotype. The chain links TRBV5-1 to TRBJ2-5; a possible D gene is TRBD2 (5 bases). Germline V gives CDR1 SGHRS, CDR2 YFSETQ. Trimming stripped 2 bases from V and 7 bases from J, with 6 bases between. The CDR3 totals 11 residues. As DNA, the CDR3 is TGCGCCAGCAGCTTCGAGGGGACCCAGTACTTC. Its translation is CASSFEGTQYF.

This clonotype came up a few times. The chain couples TRBV5-1 to TRBJ1-1, with unresolved D. This CDR3 is built from 16 residues. Germline assignment: CDR1 SGHRS and CDR2 YFSETQ. V gave up 0 bases and J gave up 2 bases, with 14 bases separating them. CDR3: CASSLGLRTSNTEAFF. Written as DNA, the CDR3 is TGCGCCAGCAGCTTGGGGTTAAGGACCTCCAACACTGAAGCTTTCTTT.